This T cell receptor (beta chain) is from a study of blood T cells in healthy people across ages (dated by TCRdb to 2013 to 2016). Describing the broader study: In model experiments, roughly one uniquely barcoded TCR beta cDNA molecule per two T cells was captured by template switching. Age-related changes in TCR beta repertoire diversity were measured in the study by deep sequencing normalized with unique cDNA molecular identifiers. Donors were grouped into four age groups: young (average roughly 15 years), middle-aged (around 39), aged (over 55) and long-lived (about 89). Donors of different ages were randomly distributed across sequencing lanes to avoid experimental bias. The study analyzed two additional independent replicas of 1 million unique cDNA reads from the same blood draw for two donors, one aged 18 to 30 and one aged 80 or older.

Library preparation used 5' RACE. Sequenced using an Illumina HiSeq 2500. A second PCR of roughly 7 to 11 cycles was performed with a sample-barcoded 5' primer and a J-beta primer mix. A template-switch 5' adaptor carrying 12 random nucleotides introduced a unique molecular identifier onto each TCR beta cDNA molecule. Each sample yielded at least 2.5 million CDR3-containing paired-end reads. The Mint cDNA synthesis kit, primed by a TRBC-specific oligonucleotide, was used to synthesize first-strand cDNA from all RNA. Following uracil-DNA glycosylase treatment, all cDNA underwent a first 18-cycle PCR with the universal primers M1SS and BC2_uni_R. The original pipeline was this. For normalization, 1 million high-quality reads, each with a distinct molecular identifier, were randomly selected from each sample. Instead of being binned into consensus sequences, reads with shared molecular identifiers were discarded. MiTCR, run with a Q25 quality threshold and the strictest error-elimination algorithm, handled CDR3 identification, clonotype clustering and error correction. A nonparametric unseen species model with Euler transformation was used to estimate a lower bound on total TCR beta diversity. The public reads were run again by TCRdb, first through fastp at Q25 and then through MiXCR, and only productive beta chains were kept. Identical CDR3 protein sequences are pooled into one entry, listed with their most common genes and DNA. The V and J calls follow TCRdb's processing rather than the paper's. The sample table holds approximately 670,000 distinct CDR3 sequences, of which 35% to 50% were seen once. The top ten constitute 30% of the sample.

CDR1 and CDR2 (SGHTA, FQGNSA) derive from the germline V gene. The CDR3 numbers 15 residues from cysteine through phenylalanine. Of all the DNA, just the CDR3 is kept, 45 bases in frame from base 1. Ends trimmed: V by 5 bases, J by 6 bases; bases unmatched to a gene: 9. The 39 donors, aged about 6 to 100 years, were systemically healthy Caucasian individuals from Russia. Ten milliliters of peripheral blood were drawn from each donor into EDTA-treated Vacutainer tubes. Ficoll-Paque density-gradient centrifugation was used to isolate PBMCs, with at least 7 million per sample. Total RNA, at least 6 micrograms per sample, was extracted from PBMCs with Trizol reagent. For every donor, an aliquot of PBMCs went through flow cytometry to measure the percentages of naive CD45RAhigh/CD27high T cells. This clonotype showed up many times. This receptor's antigen is unknown. Base qualities are not at hand, and no much larger clone is one base apart.

General study outcomes and caveats: Estimates of total diversity based on one million sequenced T cells were regarded as lower bounds and as underestimates. Observed TCR beta diversity per million T cells fell roughly linearly with age, and a significant reduction was already apparent by age roughly 40. Bulk unsorted PBMC profiling prevented conclusive comparison of naive and antigen-experienced compartments. Because the CMV infection status of the donors was unknown, age-related changes in expanded clonotypes may potentially have been confounded. Compared with the aged group, more naive CD4+ T cells, fewer expanded clones and increased TCR diversity were shown by the long-lived group, suggesting age selection. There was a strong correlation between observed TCR beta diversity and the percentage of naive T cells measured by flow cytometry.

The source of this sequence is an elderly man in good health. Source material: blood. The receptor chain draws on TRBV7-2 and TRBJ2-3, with 9 middle bases fitting TRBD2. The DNA sequence is given as TGTGCCAGCAGCCTCGGGGTAGCGGGGGTCGATACGCAGTATTTT. This gives the protein CASSLGVAGVDTQYF.